The T cell receptor beta chain described here comes from a study of CD8 T cells in ankylosing spondylitis. This CDR3 has 13 residues. Germline lookup yields CDR1 SGDLS and CDR2 YYNGEE. V lost 0 bases to trimming and J lost 9 bases, with 7 bases between them. MiXCR, applied by TCRdb to the 5' RACE reads, yields one record per CDR3 protein. The sample consists of around 42,000 distinct CDR3 sequences, approximately 2.6% of them appearing once. This clonotype was found many times. Its specificity is not known. The study, taken as a whole, reports: Blood from ankylosing spondylitis patients appeared to carry a characteristic roughly eight-variant TCR beta motif.

The chain recombines TRBV9 with TRBJ1-6, with D uncertain. Sequencing was performed on blood, either unsorted or a sorted T cell fraction (not recorded which). The receptor was derived from a male donor with ankylosing spondylitis or in good health (not recorded which). CDR3 residues: CASSVDGSSPLHF. In nucleotides, the CDR3 is TGTGCCAGCAGCGTAGACGGGAGTTCACCCCTCCACTTT.